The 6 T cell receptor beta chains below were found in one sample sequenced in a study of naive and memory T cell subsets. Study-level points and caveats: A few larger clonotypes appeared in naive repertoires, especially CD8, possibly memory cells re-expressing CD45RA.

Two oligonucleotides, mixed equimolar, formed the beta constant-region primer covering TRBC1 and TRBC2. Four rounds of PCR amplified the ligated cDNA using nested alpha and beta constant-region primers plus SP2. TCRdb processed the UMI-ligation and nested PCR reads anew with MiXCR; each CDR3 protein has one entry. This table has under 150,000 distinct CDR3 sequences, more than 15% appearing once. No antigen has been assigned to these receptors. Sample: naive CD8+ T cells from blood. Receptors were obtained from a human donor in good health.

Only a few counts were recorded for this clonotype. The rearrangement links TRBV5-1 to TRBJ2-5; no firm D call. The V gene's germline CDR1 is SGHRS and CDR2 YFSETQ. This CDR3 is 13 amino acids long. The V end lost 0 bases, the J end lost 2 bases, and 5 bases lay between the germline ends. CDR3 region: CASSLVEQETQYF. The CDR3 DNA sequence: TGCGCCAGCAGCTTGGTAGAACAAGAGACCCAGTACTTC. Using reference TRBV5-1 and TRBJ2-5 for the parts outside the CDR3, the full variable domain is KAGVTQTPRYLIKTRGQQVTLSCSPISGHRSVSWYQQTPGQGLQFLFEYFSETQRNKGNFPGRFSGRQFSNSRSEMNVSTLELGDSALYLCASSLVEQETQYFGPGTRLLVL.

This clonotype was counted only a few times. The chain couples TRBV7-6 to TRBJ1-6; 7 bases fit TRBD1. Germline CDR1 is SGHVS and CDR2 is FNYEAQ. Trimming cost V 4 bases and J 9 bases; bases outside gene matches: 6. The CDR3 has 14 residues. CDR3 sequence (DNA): TGTGCCAGCAGCTCGACAGGGCAAGGTTCACCCCTCCACTTT. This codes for CASSSTGQGSPLHF. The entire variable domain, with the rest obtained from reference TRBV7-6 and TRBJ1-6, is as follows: GAGVSQSPRYKVTKRGQDVALRCDPISGHVSLYWYRQALGQGPEFLTYFNYEAQQDKSGLPNDRFSAERPEGSISTLTIQRTEQRDSAMYRCASSSTGQGSPLHFGNGTRLTVT.

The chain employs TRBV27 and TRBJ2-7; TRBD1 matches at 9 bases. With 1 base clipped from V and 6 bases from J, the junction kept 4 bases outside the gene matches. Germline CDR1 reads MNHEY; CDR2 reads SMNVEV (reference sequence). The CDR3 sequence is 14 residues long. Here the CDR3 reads CASSLWGQGLEQYF. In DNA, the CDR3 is TGTGCCAGCAGTTTATGGGGACAGGGCCTCGAGCAGTACTTC.

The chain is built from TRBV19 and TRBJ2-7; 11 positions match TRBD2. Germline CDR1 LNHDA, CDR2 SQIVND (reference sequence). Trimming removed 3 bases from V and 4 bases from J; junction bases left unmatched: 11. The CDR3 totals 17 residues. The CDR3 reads CASSMGLGGLADYEQYF. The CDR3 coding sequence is TGTGCCAGTAGTATGGGACTAGGGGGACTAGCGGATTACGAGCAGTACTTC.

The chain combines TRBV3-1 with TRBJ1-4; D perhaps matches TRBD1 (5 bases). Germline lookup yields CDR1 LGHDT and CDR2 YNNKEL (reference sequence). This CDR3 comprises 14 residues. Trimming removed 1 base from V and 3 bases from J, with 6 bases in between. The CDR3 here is CASSQGGANEKLFF. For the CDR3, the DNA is TGTGCCAGCAGCCAAGGAGGGGCTAATGAAAAACTGTTTTTT. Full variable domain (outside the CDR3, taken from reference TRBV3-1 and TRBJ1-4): DTAVSQTPKYLVTQMGNDKSIKCEQNLGHDTMYWYKQDSKKFLKIMFSYNNKELIINETVPNRFSPKSPDKAHLNLHINSLELGDSAVYFCASSQGGANEKLFFGSGTQLSVL.

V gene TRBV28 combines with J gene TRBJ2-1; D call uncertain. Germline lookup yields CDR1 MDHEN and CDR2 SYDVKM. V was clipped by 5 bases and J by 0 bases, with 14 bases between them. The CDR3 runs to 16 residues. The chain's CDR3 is CASSPSTPSSYNEQFF. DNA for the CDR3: TGTGCCAGCAGTCCGTCGACCCCGAGCTCCTACAATGAGCAGTTCTTC.